The clone carrying this T cell receptor beta chain was recorded many times. What it recognizes is unknown. CDR3 length: 15 amino acids. V lost 1 base and J lost 3, with 12 bases in between. Germline V gene data show CDR1 as LGHNA and CDR2 as YSLEER. The sample originates from a study of T cell repertoires in cytomegalovirus infection. Overall study results and limits: HLA-C-restricted CMV clonotypes gave the most frequent clonotype in two of eight donors.

TCRdb reprocessed the reads via MiXCR and lists one record per CDR3 protein. Here the sample spans 65,000 to 85,000 distinct CDR3 sequences, roughly 28% being singletons. The receptor comes from a human donor in good health (CMV status not recorded). Some clones in this sample may be carry-over from other donors' samples. The sequencing used CD8+ T cells from cultured PBMCs, collected from culture after CMV antigen stimulation. The chain links TRBV4-3 to TRBJ1-2, with D perhaps TRBD1 (6 bases). CDR3 sequence reads: CASSQGYRVDYGYTF. DNA for the CDR3: TGCGCCAGCAGCCAAGGGTACAGGGTGGACTATGGCTACACCTTC.